This record covers a single T cell receptor beta chain. An end of the junction does not agree with germline; a read error may underlie this. Germline V gene lookup returns CDR1 SEHNR and CDR2 FQNEAQ (reference sequence). This CDR3 is built from 13 residues. TCRdb itself ran the 5' RACE reads through MiXCR, one entry per CDR3 protein. The sample lists 1.5 million to 2 million distinct CDR3 sequences; about 32% were seen once. The data were obtained in a study of identical twins. The specimen was cord blood. The origin of this receptor is a newborn girl in good health. The chain joins TRBV7-9 to TRBJ1-2; no reliable D call. The CDR3 sequence is CAGSTTENYGYTF. The CDR3, as DNA: TGTGCCGGCAGCACAACAGAAAACTATGGCTACACCTTC.